This T cell receptor beta chain was recorded in a study of CXCR3-negative and CXCR3-positive naive CD8 T cells. The CDR3 covers 16 residues. Germline lookup yields CDR1 MNHNY and CDR2 SVGAGI (reference sequence). Study-wide results and limits: Cryopreservation partially lowered CXCR3 expression, so most assays used fresh PBMCs. CXCR3-positive naive cells had more hydrophobic TRB CDR3s than CXCR3-negative naive cells.

Worth noting for this clonotype: Its antigen is as yet unknown.

CD45RO-CCR7+CD27+CD95- characterized naive CD8+ T cells. The libraries of TRB cDNA were constructed through 5' RACE using UMI labels. TCRdb reprocessed the 5' RACE reads and stores each CDR3 protein as one record, lacking DNA. This sample contains roughly 110,000 distinct CDR3 sequences. J is TRBJ1-4 and V is TRBV6-6; the TCRdb call, TRBD1, lacks DNA for checking. This TCR derives from a human donor in good health. Some clones in this sample may be carry-over from other donors' samples. The specimen sequenced was naive CXCR3+ CD8+ T cells from blood. The subset is: CD45RO-CCR7+CD27+CD95- naive CD8+ T cells expressing CXCR3 (TNR3+). The CDR3 loop is CASSPIQGRREEKLFF.